The present T cell receptor (beta chain) was sequenced within a study of T cell changes during pregnancy in multiple sclerosis. The germline V gene has CDR1 MNHNY and CDR2 SVGAGI (reference sequence). V lost 0 bases to trimming and J lost 2 bases; unmatched junction nucleotides: 4. CDR3 length: 16 residues. Assay: immunoSEQ multiplex PCR; the TCRdb copy retains only in-frame clones and omits some. The sample includes tens of thousands of clones, about 91% of them seen just once. The TCR sequence derives from a female donor with multiple sclerosis, enrolled in a pregnancy study. The sequencing used peripheral blood, collected in the first trimester of pregnancy. The chain employs TRBV6-6 and TRBJ2-3, with 8 bases lining up with TRBD2. This CDR3 is CASSYSGRGATDTQYF. In DNA form, the CDR3 reads TGTGCCAGCAGTTACTCGGGGCGGGGGGCCACAGATACGCAGTATTTT.